The TCR beta chain described here comes from a study of early T cells in non-severe SARS-CoV-2 infection. One entry per CDR3 protein, called by TCRdb with MiXCR from the 5' RACE reads. The table records about 110,000 distinct CDR3 sequences, 9% to 13% of them present only once. This clonotype was recorded at least ten times. Germline CDR1 reads MNHEY; CDR2 reads SVGEGT. The CDR3 has 14 amino acids. The V segment lost 6 bases and the J segment 4 bases; nucleotides outside the gene matches: 8. J is TRBJ1-2 and V is TRBV6-2 or TRBV6-3; the match to TRBD1 covers 7 bases. Source material: whole blood. The receptor was isolated from an adult who was a healthcare worker with PCR-confirmed SARS-CoV-2 infection or an uninfected control (not recorded which). CDR3 loop: CASSRDSSFYGYTF. CDR3 nucleotide sequence: TGTGCCAGCAGCCGGGACAGTTCTTTCTATGGCTACACCTTC.